One sample yielded the 14 T cell receptor beta chains listed below, sequenced in a study of shared clonotypes between healthy human individuals. Clones were sequenced by immunoSEQ multiplex PCR, and TCRdb holds only the in-frame ones, with some missing. The sample lists fewer than 1.6 million clones, approximately 98.5% occurring once. The sequencing sample was made of naive CD4+ T cells sorted from blood. The subset denotes: CD45RA+ positively selected. All receptors derive from a young man in good health.

The gene calls are TRBV28 and TRBJ2-2; D is undetermined. This CDR3 has 12 amino acids. Germline CDR1 MDHEN, CDR2 SYDVKM. V gave up 6 bases and J gave up 8 bases, with 10 bases separating them. For the CDR3, the DNA is TGTGCCAGCAGGCCTCCGGGTGGGGAGCTGTTTTTT. Translated: CASRPPGGELFF.

The CDR3 reads CASSIQGPTEAFF. The CDR3 DNA follows: TGTGCCAGTAGTATACAGGGACCCACTGAAGCTTTCTTT. The chain carries TRBV19 and TRBJ1-1, with TRBD1 as a possible D gene (5 bases). The V end lost 2 bases, the J end lost 4 bases, and 8 bases lay between the germline ends. The CDR3 has 13 residues. Germline lookup yields CDR1 LNHDA and CDR2 SQIVND (reference sequence).

The chain joins TRBV7-3 to TRBJ1-5; no clear D. This CDR3 contains 15 residues. The germline CDR1 and CDR2 sequences are SGHTA and FQGTGA. Trimming took off 0 bases at V and 7 bases at J, with 13 bases between the two ends. In DNA form, the CDR3 reads TGTGCCAGCAGCTTAACAGGGTCCTCGGGACAGCCCCAGCATTTT. Protein product: CASSLTGSSGQPQHF.

The V call is TRBV2, the J call TRBJ2-7, with unresolved D. Germline lookup yields CDR1 SNHLY and CDR2 FYNNEI. With 8 bases removed from V and 3 bases from J, the gap between germline ends came to 14 bases. The CDR3 covers 13 residues. CDR3 bases: TGTGCCAGCCACTCCCGACACGTCTACGAGCAGTACTTC. Translated: CASHSRHVYEQYF.

This CDR3 is CASSPGSSGGYNEQFF. Here the CDR3 DNA reads TGCGCCAGCAGCCCTGGGAGCTCCGGGGGCTACAATGAGCAGTTCTTC. The chain couples TRBV10-2 to TRBJ2-1, with D possibly being TRBD2 (6 bases). V dropped 6 bases and J dropped 3 bases, with 18 bases sitting between them. The CDR3 runs 16 residues. Germline V lookup: CDR1 WSHSY, CDR2 SAAADI.

V is TRBV29-1 and J is TRBJ1-2; D gene unclear. The CDR3 is 12 residues long. The germline gives CDR1 SQVTM, CDR2 ANQGSEA. V was shortened by 4 bases and J by 2 bases, with 8 bases between the two germline ends. CDR3 nucleotides: TGCAGCGTTGGGGTCTCAAACTATGGCTACACCTTC. Translating gives CSVGVSNYGYTF.

The chain employs TRBV7-9 and TRBJ2-4, with 14 positions matching TRBD2. This CDR3 spans 18 amino acids. Trimming removed 4 bases from V and 1 base from J; junction bases left unmatched: 6. CDR1 and CDR2 from the germline V gene are SEHNR and FQNEAQ (reference sequence). The CDR3 reads CASSSPTSGRAAKNIQYF. CDR3 sequence (DNA): TGTGCCAGCAGCTCTCCGACTAGCGGGAGGGCCGCCAAAAACATTCAGTACTTC. The complete variable domain, with remaining parts taken from reference TRBV7-9 and TRBJ2-4, reads DTGVSQNPRHKITKRGQNVTFRCDPISEHNRLYWYRQTLGQGPEFLTYFQNEAQLEKSRLLSDRFSAERPKGSFSTLEIQRTEQGDSAMYLCASSSPTSGRAAKNIQYFGAGTRLSVL.

The chain couples TRBV5-6 to TRBJ1-3; tentatively, D is TRBD1 (5 bases). The V end was cut by 5 bases, the J end by 0 bases, with 12 bases between. The V gene's germline CDR1 is SGHDT and CDR2 YYEEEE. This CDR3 is 15 amino acids long. The CDR3 DNA is TGTGCCAGCAGGCCGGGGGACCACTCTGGAAACACCATATATTTT. Translation gives CASRPGDHSGNTIYF.

The rearrangement joins TRBV11-2 to TRBJ2-6; TRBD2 matches at 11 bases. The germline gives CDR1 SGHAT, CDR2 FQNNGV. The CDR3 totals 18 residues. V was pared by 5 bases and J by 3 bases, with 9 bases of the junction left unmatched. CDR3 nucleotide sequence: TGTGCCAGCAGCCCCCTTAGCGGGAGGGAGGATGGGGCCAACGTCCTGACTTTC. Translating it yields CASSPLSGREDGANVLTF. The full variable domain, completed using reference TRBV11-2 and TRBJ2-6, is EAGVAQSPRYKIIEKRQSVAFWCNPISGHATLYWYQQILGQGPKLLIQFQNNGVVDDSQLPKDRFSAERLKGVDSTLKIQPAKLEDSAVYLCASSPLSGREDGANVLTFGAGSRLTVL.

The rearrangement joins TRBV28 to TRBJ2-7; no clear D. The length of the CDR3 is 13 residues. Germline loops: CDR1 MDHEN, CDR2 SYDVKM. Trimming pared 6 bases from V and 5 bases from J, leaving 14 bases between. CDR3 DNA: TGTGCCAGCAGCCCAAACCCTGGACACGAGCAGTACTTC. Translation: CASSPNPGHEQYF.

The chain is built from TRBV5-4 and TRBJ2-5; unclear D gene. The CDR3 spans 13 residues. Deletions cut 2 bases from V and 2 bases from J, with 7 bases between. The germline CDR1 and CDR2 sequences are SGHNT and YYREEE (reference sequence). CDR3 loop: CASSFRRQETQYF. For the CDR3, the DNA is TGTGCCAGCAGCTTCCGCAGGCAAGAGACCCAGTACTTC.

V is TRBV7-9 and J is TRBJ1-1; 7 nucleotides match TRBD1. With 5 bases clipped from V and 1 base from J, the junction kept 4 bases outside the gene matches. The length of the CDR3 is 14 residues. CDR1 and CDR2 (germline): SEHNR, FQNEAQ (reference sequence). CDR3 coding DNA: TGTGCCAGCAGCCCGACAGGGCGGAACACTGAAGCTTTCTTT. Its protein product is CASSPTGRNTEAFF.

The gene calls are TRBV5-1 and TRBJ1-2; D is unresolved. The V gene lost 2 bases and the J gene lost 1 base, with 6 bases spanning the gap. The CDR3 loop spans 13 amino acids. Germline CDR1 and CDR2: SGHRS and YFSETQ. CDR3 in DNA: TGCGCCAGCAGCTTAGGGAATAACTATGGCTACACCTTC. Amino acids: CASSLGNNYGYTF.

The chain links TRBV18 to TRBJ1-1; 8 bases match TRBD1. The V gene end was trimmed by 3 bases and the J gene end by 8 bases; junction bases not matched to a gene: 11. Germline lookup yields CDR1 KGHSH and CDR2 LQKENI. This CDR3 comprises 15 residues. This CDR3 reads CASSPRTGLLAEAFF. DNA for the CDR3: TGTGCCAGCTCACCCCGGACAGGGTTACTTGCCGAAGCTTTCTTT.